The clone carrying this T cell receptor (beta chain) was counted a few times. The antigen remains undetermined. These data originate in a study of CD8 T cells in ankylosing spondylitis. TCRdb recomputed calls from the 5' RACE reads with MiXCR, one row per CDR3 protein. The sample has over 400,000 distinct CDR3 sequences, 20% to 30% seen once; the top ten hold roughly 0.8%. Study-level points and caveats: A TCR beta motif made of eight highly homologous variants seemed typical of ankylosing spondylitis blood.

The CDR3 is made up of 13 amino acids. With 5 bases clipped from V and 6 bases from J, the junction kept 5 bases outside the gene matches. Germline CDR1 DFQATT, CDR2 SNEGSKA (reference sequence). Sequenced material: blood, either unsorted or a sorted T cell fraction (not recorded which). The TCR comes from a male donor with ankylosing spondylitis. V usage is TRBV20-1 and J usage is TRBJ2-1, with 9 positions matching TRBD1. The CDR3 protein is CSARQGGSNEQFF. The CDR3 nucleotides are TGCAGTGCTCGACAGGGGGGGAGCAATGAGCAGTTCTTC.